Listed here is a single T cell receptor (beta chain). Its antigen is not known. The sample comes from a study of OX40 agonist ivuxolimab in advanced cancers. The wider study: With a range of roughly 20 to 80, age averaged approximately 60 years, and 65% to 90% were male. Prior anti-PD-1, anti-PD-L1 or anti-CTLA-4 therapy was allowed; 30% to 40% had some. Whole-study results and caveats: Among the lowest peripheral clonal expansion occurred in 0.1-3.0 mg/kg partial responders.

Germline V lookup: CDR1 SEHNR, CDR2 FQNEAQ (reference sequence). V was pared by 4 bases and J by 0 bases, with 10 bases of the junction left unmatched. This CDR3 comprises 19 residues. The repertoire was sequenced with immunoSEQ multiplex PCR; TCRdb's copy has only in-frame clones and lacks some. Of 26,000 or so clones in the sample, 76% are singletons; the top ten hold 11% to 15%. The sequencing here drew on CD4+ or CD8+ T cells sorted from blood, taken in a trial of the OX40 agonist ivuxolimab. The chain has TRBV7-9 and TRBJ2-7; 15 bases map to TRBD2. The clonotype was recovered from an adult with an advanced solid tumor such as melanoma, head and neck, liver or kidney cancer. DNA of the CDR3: TGTGCCAGCAGCTGGTCCGGGACTAGCGGGGGGAAGAGCTCCTACGAGCAGTACTTC. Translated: CASSWSGTSGGKSSYEQYF. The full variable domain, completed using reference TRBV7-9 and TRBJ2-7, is DTGVSQNPRHKITKRGQNVTFRCDPISEHNRLYWYRQTLGQGPEFLTYFQNEAQLEKSRLLSDRFSAERPKGSFSTLEIQRTEQGDSAMYLCASSWSGTSGGKSSYEQYFGPGTRLTVT.